The source of this TCR beta chain is a study of cytomegalovirus exposure and HLA in healthy donors. Of note for this clone: The antigen remains undetermined.

Study-wide results and caveats: Solely CMV serostatus was available to characterize immune exposure.

Germline CDR1 reads MDHEN; CDR2 reads SYDVKM. With 4 bases clipped from V and 6 bases from J, the junction kept 9 bases outside the gene matches. The CDR3 is 16 residues long. With 60 Vbeta and 13 Jbeta primers, the PCR was carried out. Method: immunoSEQ multiplex PCR; TCRdb's copy keeps in-frame clones and lacks some. The sample lists about 140,000 clones; about 84% were seen once. The sequenced sample was PBMCs. The gene calls are TRBV28 and TRBJ2-1, with 10 positions matching TRBD2. The sequence came from a woman aged 40 to 50 in good health and CMV-seropositive. CDR3 DNA sequence: TGTGCCAGCAGTTCCCCCGGGGTAGCGGGGGGCAATGAGCAGTTCTTC. This translates into CASSSPGVAGGNEQFF.